The present T cell receptor (beta chain) was sequenced within a study of blood T cell repertoires in COVID-19. V lost 0 bases, J lost 0 bases, and 9 bases lay in between. CDR1 SGHAT and CDR2 FQNNGV come from the germline V gene. This CDR3 contains 16 residues. The assay was immunoSEQ multiplex PCR, and TCRdb's table has in-frame clones only and misses some. The sample carries 150,000 to 200,000 clones, about 86% recorded once. The source is a man aged 50 to 60 with active or convalescent COVID-19. The chain recombines TRBV11-2 with TRBJ2-1; weak D call: TRBD2 (6 bases). Material: peripheral blood. CDR3 sequence: CASSLDTGLSYNEQFF. CDR3 bases: TGTGCCAGCAGCTTAGATACGGGACTCTCCTACAATGAGCAGTTCTTC.